What follows are 30 T cell receptor beta chains derived from one specimen sequenced in a study of regulatory T cells in long-lasting Graves disease. CDR3 regions were amplified by Arm-PCR using iRepertoire HTBI primers to build TCR beta libraries. A single record per CDR3 protein comes from TCRdb applying MiXCR to the multiplex PCR reads. The sample shows 420,000 or so distinct CDR3 sequences, about a sixth of them seen only once. Regarding time point: newly diagnosed GD, antithyroid drugs for less than 3 months. There was RNA extracted from PBMCs, and the TCR library was made from it. The same data also contributed to another study, on T cells in Graves' hyperthyroidism and ophthalmopathy.

Sequencing used peripheral blood mononuclear cells (PBMCs), obtained at new diagnosis, from a patient treated with antithyroid drugs. The receptors were sampled from a woman younger than 35 with Graves disease.

This clonotype was recorded many times. The V call is TRBV7-9, the J call TRBJ2-1; 12 bases are a match to TRBD2. Germline V gene lookup returns CDR1 SEHNR and CDR2 FQNEAQ (reference sequence). The CDR3 sequence is 18 residues long. V was clipped by 4 bases and J by 7 bases; unmatched bases: 14. The CDR3 is CASSSGTSGPYAVNEQFF. The CDR3 bases are TGTGCCAGCAGCTCCGGGACTAGCGGGCCCTACGCAGTGAATGAGCAGTTCTTC.

This clonotype occurred many times. The rearrangement uses TRBV6-9 and TRBJ1-4, with TRBD1 identical over 9 bases. Germline V gene sequence: CDR1 MNHGY, CDR2 SVAAGI. After removal of 3 bases from V and 12 bases from J, the junction contained 11 bases not matched to a gene. The length of the CDR3 is 15 residues. CDR3 in DNA: TGTGCCAGCAGTTACGTCGACAGGGGGAGAGGAGAACTGTTTTTT. Its protein product is CASSYVDRGRGELFF.

This sequence joins TRBV29-1 and TRBJ1-5; 8 positions agree with TRBD1. Germline assignment: CDR1 SQVTM and CDR2 ANQGSEA. Losses at the gene ends were 4 bases for V and 6 bases for J; bases not matched to a gene: 5. The CDR3 extends over 13 amino acids. The chain's CDR3 is CSVARGRGQPQHF. The CDR3 nucleotides are TGCAGCGTTGCCAGGGGGCGCGGTCAGCCCCAGCATTTT.

In its sample, this clonotype was seen many times. The rearrangement joins TRBV11-3 to TRBJ2-7; 10 nucleotides agree with TRBD2. After removal of 4 bases from V and 0 bases from J, the junction contained 0 bases not matched to a gene. The germline V gene has CDR1 SGHNT and CDR2 YENEEA. The CDR3 runs 14 residues. The CDR3 spells CASSSSGGSYEQYF. In DNA form, the CDR3 reads TGTGCCAGCAGCTCTAGCGGGGGCTCCTACGAGCAGTACTTC.

The chain has TRBV20-1 and TRBJ2-1; D gene ambiguous. Germline V gene data show CDR1 as DFQATT and CDR2 as SNEGSKA (reference sequence). The CDR3 is 11 residues long. The V end lost 0 bases, the J end lost 11 bases, and 8 bases lay between the germline ends. As DNA, the CDR3 is TGCAGTGCTAGAGACGCTAGACAGCAGTTCTTC. Translation gives CSARDARQQFF.

V is TRBV12-3 or TRBV12-4 and J is TRBJ1-4, with 7 nucleotides matching TRBD1. This CDR3 contains 16 residues. The trim removed 4 bases at V and 0 bases at J, leaving 5 bases unmatched. This chain's CDR3 is CASSWRGPATNEKLFF. The CDR3, as DNA: TGTGCCAGCAGTTGGAGGGGGCCAGCAACTAATGAAAAACTGTTTTTT.

Many counts were recorded for this clonotype. J is TRBJ2-1 and V is TRBV7-2; D is uncertain. This CDR3 is built from 13 residues. V was trimmed by 3 bases and J by 9 bases, leaving 12 bases between them. Looked up from germline, CDR1 is SGHTA and CDR2 is FQGNSA. CDR3 in amino acids: CASSFSSSAEQFF. The DNA of the CDR3 is TGTGCCAGCAGCTTTTCTAGTTCAGCTGAGCAGTTCTTC.

V and J are TRBV6-1 and TRBJ1-2; 7 nucleotides match TRBD1. V shed 5 bases, J shed 9 bases, and the junction held 9 bases outside the gene matches. The germline CDR1 and CDR2 sequences are MNHNS and SASEGT. The CDR3 runs 13 residues. The CDR3 DNA is TGTGCCAGCAGTCCCGACAGGGTTCGAAGCTACACCTTC. Its translation: CASSPDRVRSYTF.

Only a few counts were recorded for this clonotype. The rearrangement uses TRBV6-9 and TRBJ2-1; D perhaps matches TRBD1 (6 bases). CDR3 size: 15 residues. The V end lost 3 bases, the J end lost 4 bases, and 13 bases lay between the germline ends. CDR1 is MNHGY, CDR2 SVAAGI, per germline. The CDR3 sequence is CASSYWDTLYNEQFF. In nucleotides, the CDR3 is TGTGCCAGCAGTTACTGGGACACCCTATACAATGAGCAGTTCTTC.

This chain uses TRBV6-1 with TRBJ1-5; TRBD1 agrees at 9 bases. CDR3 length equals 15 residues. V lost 5 bases, J lost 5 bases, and 7 bases stayed unmatched. The V gene's germline CDR1 is MNHNS and CDR2 SASEGT. The CDR3 coding sequence is TGTGCCAGCAGTCTTAACAGGGGGCTAGATCAGCCCCAGCATTTT. Its translation is CASSLNRGLDQPQHF.

The V gene is TRBV24-1, the J gene TRBJ1-5, with D hard to call. Trimming took 5 bases from V and 0 from J, leaving 13 bases between them. There are 16 residues in the CDR3. The germline CDR1 and CDR2 sequences are KGHDR and SFDVKD. The chain's CDR3 is CATSGSGPYSNQPQHF. The CDR3, as DNA: TGTGCCACCAGTGGCTCAGGACCATATAGCAATCAGCCCCAGCATTTT.

On this clonotype: This may be a read error: a much more frequent sequence differs by one nucleotide. The chain is built from TRBV6-1 and TRBJ2-1; 10 positions match TRBD1. CDR3 size: 15 residues. Trimming removed 6 bases from V and 10 bases from J; junction bases left unmatched: 12. Germline assignment: CDR1 MNHNS and CDR2 SASEGT. CDR3 sequence: CASSFGQGVSYEQFF. CDR3 coding DNA: TGTGCCAGCAGCTTCGGACAGGGGGTATCCTACGAGCAGTTCTTC.

This clonotype was observed a handful of times. The chain carries TRBV11-3 and TRBJ2-6; D is uncertain. Germline V gene data show CDR1 as SGHNT and CDR2 as YENEEA. CDR3 length: 17 residues. The V gene lost 0 bases and the J gene lost 0 bases, with 9 bases spanning the gap. CDR3 amino acids: CASSLDSSGSGANVLTF. In nucleotides, the CDR3 is TGTGCCAGCAGCTTAGATTCGTCAGGCTCTGGGGCCAACGTCCTGACTTTC.

This clonotype occurred a few times. V usage is TRBV7-9 and J usage is TRBJ2-1; D gene ambiguous. Germline V gives CDR1 SEHNR, CDR2 FQNEAQ (reference sequence). The V end was cut by 1 base, the J end by 8 bases, with 9 bases between. CDR3 length: 13 residues. CDR3 DNA sequence: TGTGCCAGCAGCTTAGAAAGGTTGTATGAGCAGTTCTTC. It specifies CASSLERLYEQFF.

Many counts were recorded for this clonotype. This chain uses TRBV12-3 or TRBV12-4 with TRBJ2-1; D is possibly TRBD2 (6 bases). CDR3 length: 16 amino acids. V dropped 6 bases and J dropped 0 bases, with 15 bases sitting between them. The CDR3 loop reads CASSPGLERSYNEQFF. CDR3 bases: TGTGCCAGCAGCCCGGGACTCGAACGCTCCTACAATGAGCAGTTCTTC.

This clonotype was recorded many times. The chain uses TRBV7-9 and TRBJ2-1; 9 bases align to TRBD1. Germline trimming cut 4 bases from V and 4 bases from J; bases unmatched to any gene: 14. CDR3 length: 18 residues. CDR1 and CDR2 (germline): SEHNR, FQNEAQ (reference sequence). The CDR3 region has the DNA TGTGCCAGCAGCTACCCCGTCGACAGGGGGGTTTCGTACAATGAGCAGTTCTTC. This translates into CASSYPVDRGVSYNEQFF. The full variable domain, in which reference TRBV7-9 and TRBJ2-1 provide the parts outside the CDR3, is DTGVSQNPRHKITKRGQNVTFRCDPISEHNRLYWYRQTLGQGPEFLTYFQNEAQLEKSRLLSDRFSAERPKGSFSTLEIQRTEQGDSAMYLCASSYPVDRGVSYNEQFFGPGTRLTVL.

J is TRBJ2-7 and V is TRBV5-5; the D gene is possibly TRBD1 (6 bases). CDR1 is SGHKS, CDR2 YYEKEE, per germline (reference sequence). With 4 bases removed from V and 5 bases from J, the gap between germline ends came to 22 bases. The CDR3 has 16 amino acids. The CDR3 loop reads CASSRDSGQGFNEQYF. CDR3 nucleotides: TGTGCCAGCAGCCGAGATTCGGGGCAGGGGTTCAACGAGCAGTACTTC.

A remark on this clonotype: One base away lies a much larger clone, so this may be a sequencing read error. This rearrangement joins TRBV28 to TRBJ1-6; no clear D gene. CDR3 size: 15 residues. Germline lookup yields CDR1 MDHEN and CDR2 SYDVKM. Trimming stripped 6 bases from V and 5 bases from J, with 14 bases between. DNA for the CDR3: TGTGCCAGCAGCCGGGAGCCGAGTAATAATTCACCCCTCCACTTT. Protein product: CASSREPSNNSPLHF.

This clonotype was counted many times. The gene calls are TRBV30 and TRBJ2-5; 8 nucleotides agree with TRBD1. CDR3 size: 10 residues. The junction had 1 base not matched to a gene; V was cut back by 8 bases and J by 5 bases. Germline lookup yields CDR1 GTSNPN and CDR2 SVGIG (reference sequence). The CDR3 sequence is CAGDRETQYF. For the CDR3, the DNA is TGTGCCGGGGACAGGGAGACCCAGTACTTC.

At least ten counts were recorded for this clonotype. The V and J genes are TRBV12-3 or TRBV12-4 and TRBJ2-2; 8 bases are shared with TRBD1. This CDR3 spans 16 amino acids. V was clipped by 5 bases and J by 0 bases; unmatched bases: 5. The CDR3 DNA reads TGTGCCAGCAGTCCCCGACAGGGGACGAACACCGGGGAGCTGTTTTTT. It is translated as CASSPRQGTNTGELFF.

The V and J genes are TRBV4-1 and TRBJ2-1; TRBD2 matches at 11 bases. Germline CDR1 is MGHRA and CDR2 is YSYEKL. This CDR3 is 19 amino acids long. V was clipped by 0 bases and J by 0 bases; unmatched bases: 7. CDR3 amino acids: CASSQDSRTSGSSYNEQFF. CDR3 in DNA: TGCGCCAGCAGCCAAGATAGTCGAACTAGCGGGAGCTCCTACAATGAGCAGTTCTTC.

This clonotype was recorded many times. The genes are TRBV12-3 or TRBV12-4 and TRBJ2-5, with D tentatively TRBD1 or TRBD2 (5 bases each). The V and J ends lost 7 bases and 5 bases respectively, with 14 bases between them. The CDR3 loop spans 13 amino acids. CDR3 loop: CASKRVGEETQYF. As DNA, the CDR3 is TGTGCCAGCAAAAGAGTGGGGGAGGAGACCCAGTACTTC.

There are many counts of this clonotype. The rearrangement uses TRBV2 and TRBJ1-1, with 8 positions matching TRBD1. J was trimmed by 5 bases and V by 6 bases; bases with no gene match: 5. This CDR3 is 13 amino acids long. The germline V gene encodes CDR1 SNHLY and CDR2 FYNNEI. Here the CDR3 reads CASSAQGGTEAFF. CDR3 DNA: TGTGCCAGCAGCGCACAGGGGGGTACTGAAGCTTTCTTT.

The rearrangement joins TRBV19 to TRBJ2-1, with D maybe TRBD2 (5 bases). Trimming left V 7 bases short and J 0 bases short, with 10 bases between. CDR1 LNHDA and CDR2 SQIVND come from the germline V gene (reference sequence). The CDR3 loop spans 14 amino acids. CDR3 coding DNA: TGTGCCAGTAACCCTGACTACTCCTACAATGAGCAGTTCTTC. It translates to CASNPDYSYNEQFF.

In this sample, this clonotype turned up a few times. This chain joins TRBV18 and TRBJ2-7; D is unclear. The CDR3 covers 18 residues. The V end was cut by 3 bases, the J end by 3 bases, with 24 bases between. Looked up from germline, CDR1 is KGHSH and CDR2 is LQKENI. CDR3 DNA sequence: TGTGCCAGCTCACCCCAGGCATACCGCCGGAACTACTACTACGAGCAGTACTTC. Its translation is CASSPQAYRRNYYYEQYF.

This clonotype has a single count. The genes are TRBV5-6 and TRBJ2-2; TRBD1 is a possible D gene (6 bases). The ends were cut back, 2 bases at V and 6 bases at J, with 11 bases in the middle. This CDR3 is built from 14 residues. Per the germline V gene, CDR1 is SGHDT and CDR2 is YYEEEE. CDR3 loop: CASSFYREPGELFF. CDR3 in DNA: TGTGCCAGCAGCTTCTACAGGGAGCCCGGGGAGCTGTTTTTT.

This clonotype was recorded at least ten times. The rearrangement uses TRBV27 and TRBJ2-1, with 12 bases that match TRBD2. The CDR3 spans 15 residues. J lost 1 base, V lost 5 bases, and 0 bases had no gene match. Germline values: CDR1 MNHEY, CDR2 SMNVEV (reference sequence). CDR3 sequence reads: CASSGLAGSYNEQFF. The CDR3 nucleotides are TGTGCCAGCAGTGGACTAGCGGGATCCTACAATGAGCAGTTCTTC.

This clonotype has at least ten counts. V usage is TRBV24-1 and J usage is TRBJ1-5; TRBD1 agrees at 10 bases. V was pared by 5 bases and J by 1 base, with 13 bases of the junction left unmatched. Germline V gene data show CDR1 as KGHDR and CDR2 as SFDVKD. This CDR3 has 19 residues. CDR3 nucleotide sequence: TGTGCCACCAGTGGCGGGGACAGGGGCGGGATAATGAGCAATCAGCCCCAGCATTTT. It yields the protein CATSGGDRGGIMSNQPQHF.

This clonotype was detected many times. This chain connects TRBV7-3 to TRBJ2-1; no clear D. The CDR3 runs to 13 residues. V was trimmed by 1 base and J by 6 bases, leaving 7 bases between them. Germline lookup yields CDR1 SGHTA and CDR2 FQGTGA. The CDR3 is CASSLNTLNEQFF. In nucleotides, the CDR3 is TGTGCCAGCAGCTTAAATACACTCAATGAGCAGTTCTTC.

This clonotype was recorded many times. The chain uses TRBV7-3 and TRBJ2-3; 14 bases fit TRBD2. Germline CDR1 and CDR2: SGHTA and FQGTGA. V trimming: 5 bases; J trimming: 2 bases; junction bases outside the gene matches: 9. CDR3 length: 18 residues. The CDR3 region is CASSPGLAGVGVTDTQYF. CDR3 in DNA: TGTGCCAGCAGCCCGGGACTAGCGGGAGTCGGGGTCACAGATACGCAGTATTTT.